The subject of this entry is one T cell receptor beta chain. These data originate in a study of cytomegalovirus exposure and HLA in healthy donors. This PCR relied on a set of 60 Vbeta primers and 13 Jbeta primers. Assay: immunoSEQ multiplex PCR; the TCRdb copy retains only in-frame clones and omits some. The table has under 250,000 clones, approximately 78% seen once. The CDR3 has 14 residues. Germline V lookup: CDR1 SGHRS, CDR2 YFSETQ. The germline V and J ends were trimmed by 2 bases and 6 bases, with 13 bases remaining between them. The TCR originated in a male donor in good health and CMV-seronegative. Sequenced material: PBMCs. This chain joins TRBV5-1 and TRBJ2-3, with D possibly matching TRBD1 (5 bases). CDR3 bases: TGCGCCAGCAGCTTTGGTGGGGCACGTGATACGCAGTATTTT. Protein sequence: CASSFGGARDTQYF.